These T cell receptor beta chains were read from a single sample in a study of glioma-infiltrating T cells. TCRdb re-derived calls from the multiplex PCR reads in MiXCR, one entry per CDR3 protein. The sample records around 390,000 distinct CDR3 sequences, around 38% being singletons. Sequencing was done on a sample of glioma tissue, nonneoplastic brain tissue, or PBMCs (not recorded which). Receptors originate from a human donor with low-grade glioma or glioblastoma, undergoing nonglioma brain surgery, or in good health (not recorded which). Each CDR3 is given with its conserved first and last residue. The D gene is left open where the match is weak. Expanded clones are given a class, and other clones once, few, many or no size at all.

few TRBJ1-1 TRBV20-1 TRBD1 CSTDRGRDQRANTEAFF TGCAGTACGGACAGGGGGCGAGATCAGAGGGCGAACACTGAAGCTTTCTTT
NA TRBJ2-1 TRBV10-3 NA CAISKSVAGTYNEQFF TGTGCCATCAGTAAGTCTGTGGCAGGGACATACAATGAGCAGTTCTTC
NA TRBJ2-7 TRBV6-9 NA CASSYDTGSSYEQYF TGTGCCAGCAGTTACGACACAGGGTCTTCCTACGAGCAGTACTTC
NA TRBJ2-2 TRBV6-5 NA CASSYKRTPTGELFF TGTGCCAGCAGTTATAAGAGGACACCAACCGGGGAGCTGTTTTTT
many TRBJ1-6 TRBV27 TRBD1 CASTRQGSSSPLHF TGTGCCAGCACCCGACAGGGCAGTAGTTCACCCCTCCACTTT
many TRBJ2-3 TRBV20-1 TRBD1 CSARDRGQGSDTQYF TGCAGTGCTAGAGATCGCGGACAGGGGTCAGATACGCAGTATTTT
many TRBJ2-1 TRBV6-1 NA CASSPAGDKSYNEQFF TGTGCCAGCAGCCCTGCTGGGGATAAGTCCTACAATGAGCAGTTCTTC
NA TRBJ1-1 TRBV12-3/TRBV12-4 NA CASSAGEGINTEAFF TGTGCCAGCAGTGCAGGGGAGGGCATAAACACTGAAGCTTTCTTT
NA TRBJ1-2 TRBV28 TRBD1 CASSLSADRVYGYTF TGTGCCAGCAGTTTATCAGCTGACAGGGTATATGGCTACACCTTC
NA TRBJ2-1 TRBV4-1 TRBD2 CASSQKTLGGGGRARSSYNEQFF TGCGCCAGCAGCCAGAAGACCCTCGGGGGGGGCGGGAGAGCCCGAAGCTCCTACAATGAGCAGTTCTTC
NA TRBJ2-7 TRBV28 TRBD2 CASSSELRTRRYEQYF TGTGCCAGCAGTTCTGAATTAAGGACTAGGAGGTACGAGCAGTACTTC
NA TRBJ1-2 TRBV18 TRBD1 CASSLTGTEVNYGYTF TGTGCCAGCTCACTGACCGGGACAGAGGTTAACTATGGCTACACCTTC
many TRBJ2-5 TRBV6-6 NA CASSYNRNPETQYF TGTGCCAGCAGTTACAACAGGAACCCGGAGACCCAGTACTTC
many TRBJ2-7 TRBV6-1 NA CASTKKYRVSYEQYF TGTGCCAGCACCAAGAAGTACCGGGTCTCCTACGAGCAGTACTTC
many TRBJ2-5 TRBV27 NA CASSLQGPSTQYF TGTGCCAGCAGTTTACAGGGGCCGAGTACCCAGTACTTC
many TRBJ2-1 TRBV6-2/TRBV6-3 TRBD2 CASSQPGTRGTLAYNEQFF TGTGCCAGCAGTCAACCCGGGACTAGAGGGACACTCGCCTACAATGAGCAGTTCTTC
NA TRBJ2-7 TRBV6-1 NA CASTRSAGTYEQYF TGTGCCAGCACGCGTTCGGCAGGGACCTACGAGCAGTACTTC
NA TRBJ2-1 TRBV28 NA CASSLSPDGLNNEQFF TGTGCCAGCAGTTTAAGCCCAGACGGTCTAAACAATGAGCAGTTCTTC
many TRBJ1-5 TRBV27 NA CASSLGGYQPQHF TGTGCCAGCAGTTTAGGAGGATATCAGCCCCAGCATTTT
many TRBJ2-7 TRBV20-1 NA CSARDLSVGYEQYF TGCAGTGCTAGAGATCTCAGCGTGGGGTACGAGCAGTACTTC
NA TRBJ2-1 TRBV11-2 TRBD2 CASRTPGLKSPNEQFF TGTGCCAGCAGAACTCCGGGACTAAAATCGCCCAATGAGCAGTTCTTC
NA TRBJ2-7 TRBV7-2 NA CASSFEGPPYEQYF TGTGCCAGCAGCTTTGAGGGGCCTCCCTACGAGCAGTACTTC
NA TRBJ1-1 TRBV19 TRBD1 CASSIGTGLKMNTEAFF TGTGCCAGTAGTATCGGGACAGGGCTAAAAATGAACACTGAAGCTTTCTTT
NA TRBJ2-7 TRBV28 NA CAISYFGAVYEQYF TGTGCCATCAGTTACTTCGGGGCAGTATACGAGCAGTACTTC
few TRBJ2-3 TRBV4-1 TRBD1 CASSRPGQLITDTQYF TGCGCCAGCAGCCGACCGGGACAGCTAATCACAGATACGCAGTATTTT
NA TRBJ1-1 TRBV7-2 NA CASNLNRVVNTEAFF TGTGCCAGCAACCTTAACAGGGTAGTGAACACTGAAGCTTTCTTT
NA TRBJ2-7 TRBV20-1 NA CSAFKPQGSGYEQYF TGCAGTGCTTTCAAGCCCCAGGGGAGTGGCTACGAGCAGTACTTC
once TRBJ2-7 TRBV27 TRBD1 CASIRTGTGLYEQYF TGTGCCAGCATTCGCACCGGGACAGGGCTTTACGAGCAGTACTTC
many TRBJ2-7 TRBV27 TRBD2 CASSFGTSGPYEQYF TGTGCCAGCAGTTTCGGGACTAGCGGTCCCTACGAGCAGTACTTC
NA TRBJ2-3 TRBV5-6 NA CASTPRTAYTDTQYF TGTGCCAGCACCCCTCGGACCGCCTACACAGATACGCAGTATTTT
few TRBJ2-7 TRBV4-3 TRBD2 CASSPRTSGSPNSYEQYF TGCGCCAGCAGCCCCCGGACTAGCGGGAGCCCCAACTCCTACGAGCAGTACTTC
many TRBJ1-6 TRBV27 NA CASSHDTEGSPLHF TGTGCCAGCAGTCATGACACAGAGGGTTCACCCCTCCACTTT
many TRBJ1-1 TRBV7-2 NA CASSLMGMNTEAFF TGTGCCAGCAGCTTAATGGGAATGAACACTGAAGCTTTCTTT
few TRBJ2-4 TRBV15 NA CATEPGLKLAKNIQYF TGTGCCACGGAGCCGGGCCTTAAATTAGCCAAAAACATTCAGTACTTC
NA TRBJ2-1 TRBV7-3 NA CASSSDGTRRPPEQFF TGTGCCAGCAGCTCCGACGGGACTCGTAGGCCTCCTGAGCAGTTCTTC
once TRBJ2-7 TRBV6-6 NA CASSYSGQGVYEQYF TGTGCCAGCAGTTACTCCGGTCAGGGAGTCTACGAGCAGTACTTC
NA TRBJ1-2 TRBV20-1 NA CSAPEGLTYGYTF TGCAGCGCTCCGGAGGGCCTGACCTATGGCTACACCTTC
few TRBJ2-5 TRBV27 TRBD1 CASRTQDRGTWETQYF TGTGCCAGCAGGACCCAAGACAGGGGTACGTGGGAGACCCAGTACTTC
NA TRBJ1-4 TRBV10-3 NA CAIRSATNEKLFF TGTGCCATCAGATCAGCAACTAATGAAAAACTGTTTTTT
NA TRBJ1-3 TRBV29-1 NA CSVEGRGNTIYF TGCAGCGTTGAGGGCCGTGGAAACACCATATATTTT
NA TRBJ2-7 TRBV27 TRBD1 CASSEGGQGNEQYF TGTGCCAGCAGTGAAGGGGGACAGGGGAACGAGCAGTACTTC
NA TRBJ2-7 TRBV10-3 NA CAISESVEQYF TGTGCCATCAGTGAGTCAGTGGAGCAGTACTTC
NA TRBJ2-5 TRBV29-1 NA CSVEGASQETQYF TGCAGCGTTGAGGGGGCGAGCCAAGAGACCCAGTACTTC
NA TRBJ2-5 TRBV19 NA CASSISPTIGAQYF TGTGCCAGTAGTATTTCCCCGACAATCGGCGCCCAGTACTTC
few TRBJ2-5 TRBV7-6 NA CASSSALGETQYF TGTGCTAGCAGCTCGGCCCTGGGGGAGACCCAGTACTTC
NA TRBJ2-7 TRBV27 TRBD2 CASSLLGTSGSYEQYF TGTGCCAGCAGTTTACTCGGGACTAGCGGGAGTTACGAGCAGTACTTC
NA TRBJ2-3 TRBV20-1 NA CSARPEPGTDTQYF TGCAGTGCTAGACCCGAACCTGGCACAGATACGCAGTATTTT
NA TRBJ2-1 TRBV19 TRBD2 CASSMRAGVPPYNEQFF TGTGCCAGTAGTATGAGAGCGGGAGTTCCCCCCTACAATGAGCAGTTCTTC
NA TRBJ2-1 TRBV6-1 NA CASRILKGGNEQFF TGTGCCAGCAGGATATTGAAAGGTGGGAATGAGCAGTTCTTC
many TRBJ2-5 TRBV6-2/TRBV6-3 NA CASSYTGRMYQETQYF TGTGCCAGCAGTTACACGGGACGGATGTACCAAGAGACCCAGTACTTC
NA TRBJ1-2 TRBV6-1 NA CASFHFSGQSGYTF TGTGCCAGCTTCCACTTTAGTGGACAGTCGGGCTACACCTTC
NA TRBJ2-5 TRBV6-2/TRBV6-3 NA CASSRMDPEETKYF TGTGCCAGCAGCAGGATGGACCCAGAGGAGACCAAGTACTTC
NA TRBJ2-2 TRBV2 NA CASSEEGIKNTGELFF TGTGCCAGCAGTGAAGAGGGGATAAAGAACACCGGGGAGCTGTTTTTT
NA TRBJ1-5 TRBV7-9 NA CAGSFRDSQPQHF TGTGCCGGCAGCTTCAGGGATAGTCAGCCCCAGCATTTT
many TRBJ2-2 TRBV6-1 NA CASTTGIADNTGELFF TGTGCCAGCACTACGGGGATAGCGGATAACACCGGGGAGCTGTTTTTT